This entry features one T cell receptor beta chain sequence. What it binds is not known. The CDR3 has 23 residues. Germline CDR1 and CDR2: SGHAT and FQDESV (reference sequence). Trimming removed 4 bases at V and 0 bases at J, with 36 bases between. For the second PCR, which ran for roughly 6 to 12 cycles, a sample-barcoded 5' primer and a J-beta primer mix were used. TCRdb re-analysed the 5' RACE reads in MiXCR, keeping a single row per CDR3 protein. In the table there are 1,100,000 or so distinct CDR3 sequences, roughly 45% of which are singletons. This specimen belongs to a study of blood T cells in healthy people across ages. General study findings and limits: The study regarded diversity estimates from one million T cells as underestimates. A greater number of naive CD4+ cells and higher diversity distinguished long-lived donors from aged donors.

PBMCs, at least 6 million per sample, were isolated. The TCR sequence derives from a woman aged 55 to 70 in good health. The sequencing input was blood. The chain uses TRBV11-1 and TRBJ1-2; perhaps TRBD1 as D (5 bases). The CDR3 DNA sequence: TGTGCCAGCAGCTCCGGACGAAAGGGGCAGAAAGGGGCTTTCGGGGAAGCTAACTATGGCTACACCTTC. It translates to CASSSGRKGQKGAFGEANYGYTF.